This T cell receptor (beta chain) was identified during a study of STAT3 mutations in large granular lymphocyte leukemia. The overall study: Roughly half of the longitudinally sequenced T-LGLL patients carried detectable canonical activating STAT3 mutations. Study outcomes and limitations: Every T-cell large granular lymphocyte leukemia patient had at least one immunodominant TCR beta clonotype.

This clone showed up just a few times. Its target is not known. J gave up 6 bases and V 5 bases, and 5 bases lay outside the gene matches. There are 15 residues in the CDR3. CDR1 and CDR2 (germline): SEHNR, FQNEAQ (reference sequence). The repertoire was sequenced with immunoSEQ multiplex PCR; TCRdb's copy has only in-frame clones and lacks some. Of 30,000 to 45,000 clones listed, around nine tenths were seen once; the top ten hold around 0.44%. The source is a human donor with T large granular lymphocyte leukemia. Some clones in this sample may be carry-over from other donors' samples. The sequenced sample consisted of PBMCs. This chain connects TRBV7-9 to TRBJ2-1; TRBD2 aligns across 12 bases. The CDR3 reads CASSAGLAGFNEQFF. Written as DNA, the CDR3 is TGTGCCAGCAGCGCTGGACTAGCGGGGTTCAATGAGCAGTTCTTC.